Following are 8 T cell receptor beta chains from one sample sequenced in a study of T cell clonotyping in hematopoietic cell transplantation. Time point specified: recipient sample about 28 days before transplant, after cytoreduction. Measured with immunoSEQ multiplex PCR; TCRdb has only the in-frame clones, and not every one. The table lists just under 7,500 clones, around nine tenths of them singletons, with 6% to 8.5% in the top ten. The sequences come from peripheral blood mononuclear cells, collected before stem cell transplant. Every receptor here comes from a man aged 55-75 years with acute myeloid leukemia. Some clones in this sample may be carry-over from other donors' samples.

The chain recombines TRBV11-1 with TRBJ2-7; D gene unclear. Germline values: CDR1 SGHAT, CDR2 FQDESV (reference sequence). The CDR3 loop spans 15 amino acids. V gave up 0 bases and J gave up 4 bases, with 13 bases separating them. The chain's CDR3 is CASSLALNSLYEQYF. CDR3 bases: TGTGCCAGCAGCTTAGCGCTAAACAGCTTATACGAGCAGTACTTC.

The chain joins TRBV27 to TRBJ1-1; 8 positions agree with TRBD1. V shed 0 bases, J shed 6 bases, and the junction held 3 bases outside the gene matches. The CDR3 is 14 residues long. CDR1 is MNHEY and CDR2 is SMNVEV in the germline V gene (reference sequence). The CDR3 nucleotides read TGTGCCAGCAGTTTATCCAGGGGGCGTGCTGAAGCTTTCTTT. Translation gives CASSLSRGRAEAFF.

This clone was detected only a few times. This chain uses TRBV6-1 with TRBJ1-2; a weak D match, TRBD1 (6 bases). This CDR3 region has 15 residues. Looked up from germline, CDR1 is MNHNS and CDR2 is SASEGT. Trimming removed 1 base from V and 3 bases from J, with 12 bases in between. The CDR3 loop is CASSEGGGFDYGYTF. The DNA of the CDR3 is TGTGCCAGCAGTGAAGGAGGGGGTTTCGACTATGGCTACACCTTC.

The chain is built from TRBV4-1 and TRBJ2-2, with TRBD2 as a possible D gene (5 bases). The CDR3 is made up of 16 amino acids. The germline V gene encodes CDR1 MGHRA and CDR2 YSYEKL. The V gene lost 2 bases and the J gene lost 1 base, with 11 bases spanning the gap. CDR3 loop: CASSQRPGENTGELFF. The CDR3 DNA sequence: TGCGCCAGCAGCCAAAGGCCCGGGGAGAACACCGGGGAGCTGTTTTTT.

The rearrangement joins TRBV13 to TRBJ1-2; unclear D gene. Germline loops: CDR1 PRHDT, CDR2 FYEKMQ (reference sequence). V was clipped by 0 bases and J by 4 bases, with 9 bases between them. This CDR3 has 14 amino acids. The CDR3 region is CASSLGRLAYGYTF. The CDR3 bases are TGTGCCAGCAGCTTAGGACGGCTTGCCTATGGCTACACCTTC.

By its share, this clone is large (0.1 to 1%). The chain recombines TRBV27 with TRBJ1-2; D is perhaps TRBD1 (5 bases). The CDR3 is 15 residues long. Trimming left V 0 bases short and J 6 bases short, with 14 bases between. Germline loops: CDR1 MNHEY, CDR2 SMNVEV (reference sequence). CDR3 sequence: CASSLSAGTVHGYTF. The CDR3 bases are TGTGCCAGCAGTTTATCCGCAGGGACGGTTCATGGCTACACCTTC.

CDR3 region: CASSQSADTQYF. The CDR3 DNA is TGTGCCAGCAGCCAATCAGCAGATACGCAGTATTTT. The rearrangement uses TRBV16 and TRBJ2-3; D unresolved. The V end lost 0 bases, the J end lost 4 bases, and 2 bases lay between the germline ends. Per the germline V gene, CDR1 is KGHSY and CDR2 is FQNENV. The CDR3 has 12 residues.

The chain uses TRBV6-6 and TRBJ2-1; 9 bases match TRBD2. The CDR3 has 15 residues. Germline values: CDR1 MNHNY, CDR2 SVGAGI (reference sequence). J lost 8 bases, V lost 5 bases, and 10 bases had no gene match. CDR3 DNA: TGTGCCAGCAGTCTAGCGGGGACCTCCGGGGATGAGCAGTTCTTC. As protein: CASSLAGTSGDEQFF.